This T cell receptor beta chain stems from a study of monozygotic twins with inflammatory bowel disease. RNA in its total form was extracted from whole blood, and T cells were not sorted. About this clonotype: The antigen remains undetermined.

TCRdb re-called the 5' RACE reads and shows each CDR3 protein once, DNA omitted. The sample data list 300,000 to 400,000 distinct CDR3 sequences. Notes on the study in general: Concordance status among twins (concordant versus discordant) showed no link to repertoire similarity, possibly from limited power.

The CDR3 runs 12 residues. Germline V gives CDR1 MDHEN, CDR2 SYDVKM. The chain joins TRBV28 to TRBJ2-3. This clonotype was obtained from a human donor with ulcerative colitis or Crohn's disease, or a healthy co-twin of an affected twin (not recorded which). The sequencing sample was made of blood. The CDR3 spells CASSAVTDTQYF.